Below are 22 T cell receptor beta chains sequenced from a single sample in a study of sequential checkpoint blockade in melanoma. Noted treatment: randomized to nivolumab then ipilimumab (arm A) or the reverse (arm B). The repertoire was sequenced with immunoSEQ multiplex PCR; TCRdb's copy has only in-frame clones and lacks some. The table shows 3,500 to 4,500 clones, with approximately 35% occurring only once. Sequenced here: tumor tissue (inferred from file names), sampled from a patient given nivolumab and ipilimumab in sequence. The receptors were sampled from a human donor with melanoma.

The rearrangement links TRBV30 to TRBJ2-6, with D unresolved. Germline CDR1 reads GTSNPN; CDR2 reads SVGIG (reference sequence). This CDR3 region has 16 residues. Trimming left V 3 bases short and J 2 bases short, with 14 bases between. This CDR3 reads CAWSATRLAGANVLTF. In DNA, the CDR3 is TGTGCCTGGAGCGCCACCCGCTTAGCTGGGGCCAACGTCCTGACTTTC.

As concerns this clone: This specimen includes other DNA sequences encoding the same CDR3. The rearrangement joins TRBV5-1 to TRBJ2-5, with D perhaps TRBD1 or TRBD2 (6 bases each). The length of the CDR3 is 15 residues. Trimming shortened V by 0 bases and J by 2 bases, and 11 bases separated the two germline ends. CDR1 SGHRS and CDR2 YFSETQ come from the germline V gene. CDR3 loop: CASSLGGGRQETQYF. For the CDR3, the DNA is TGCGCCAGCAGCTTGGGTGGGGGGCGACAAGAGACCCAGTACTTC.

The chain couples TRBV11-3 to TRBJ2-5, with D maybe TRBD1 (6 bases). Trimming removed 3 bases from V and 9 bases from J, with 17 bases in between. CDR3 length equals 14 residues. Germline V gives CDR1 SGHNT, CDR2 YENEEA. CDR3 protein: CASSFRQASGAQYF. Here the CDR3 DNA reads TGTGCCAGCAGCTTCCGACAGGCCTCCGGGGCCCAGTACTTC. Combining the CDR3 with reference TRBV11-3 and TRBJ2-5 gives the whole variable domain EAGVVQSPRYKIIEKKQPVAFWCNPISGHNTLYWYLQNLGQGPELLIRYENEEAVDDSQLPKDRFSAERLKGVDSTLKIQPAELGDSAVYLCASSFRQASGAQYFGPGTRLLVL.

The chain links TRBV28 to TRBJ1-4; 7 nucleotides agree with TRBD1. The V gene's germline CDR1 is MDHEN and CDR2 SYDVKM. With 5 bases clipped from V and 8 bases from J, the junction kept 14 bases outside the gene matches. The CDR3 runs 16 residues. In nucleotides, the CDR3 is TGTGCCAGCAGTCCTTTCTTTGACAGGGTGGACGAAAAACTGTTTTTT. Protein sequence: CASSPFFDRVDEKLFF.

The genes are TRBV19 and TRBJ2-3, with unresolved D. Per germline, CDR1 LNHDA and CDR2 SQIVND (reference sequence). Trimming removed 0 bases from V and 4 bases from J, with 2 bases in between. CDR3 size: 12 residues. CDR3 in amino acids: CASSIDADTQYF. The CDR3, as DNA: TGTGCCAGTAGTATAGACGCAGATACGCAGTATTTT.

J is TRBJ2-4 and V is TRBV28, with no clear D. The germline V and J ends were trimmed by 6 bases and 0 bases, with 12 bases remaining between them. The germline V gene encodes CDR1 MDHEN and CDR2 SYDVKM. The CDR3 consists of 15 residues. The CDR3: CASSPARVAKNIQYF. CDR3 sequence (DNA): TGTGCCAGCAGCCCGGCCCGAGTAGCCAAAAACATTCAGTACTTC.

V usage is TRBV5-1 and J usage is TRBJ1-2; 7 bases match TRBD1. Per germline, CDR1 SGHRS and CDR2 YFSETQ. The CDR3 extends over 19 amino acids. After removal of 3 bases from V and 2 bases from J, the junction contained 19 bases not matched to a gene. The CDR3 DNA is TGCGCCAGCAGCTCGCTATTCATGGACAGGTTGGAAACAAACTATGGCTACACCTTC. It specifies CASSSLFMDRLETNYGYTF.

V gene TRBV29-1 combines with J gene TRBJ1-1, with no clear D. CDR3 length: 12 residues. V was cut by 6 bases and J by 1 base, with 9 bases left in between. Germline CDR1 SQVTM, CDR2 ANQGSEA. CDR3 nucleotides: TGCAGCGTGTACACAGCGAACACTGAAGCTTTCTTT. Translated: CSVYTANTEAFF.

V usage is TRBV10-2 and J usage is TRBJ2-7; unclear D gene. Germline V gene data show CDR1 as WSHSY and CDR2 as SAAADI. The CDR3 totals 13 residues. V shed 0 bases and J shed 6 bases, with 9 bases lying between them. The CDR3 DNA is TGCGCCAGCAGTGAGTCGATCCAGTCCGAGCAGTACGTC. This encodes CASSESIQSEQYV.

This clone was seen a few times. The chain has TRBV11-1 and TRBJ1-2; 8 bases align to TRBD1. The CDR3 extends over 14 amino acids. V trimming: 4 bases; J trimming: 4 bases; junction bases outside the gene matches: 5. Germline loops: CDR1 SGHAT, CDR2 FQDESV (reference sequence). The CDR3 bases are TGTGCCAGCAGCTACGACAGGGGTAGCTATGGCTACACCTTC. Translation gives CASSYDRGSYGYTF.

V usage is TRBV6-8 and J usage is TRBJ2-3; D remains ambiguous. Germline V lookup: CDR1 MNHGY, CDR2 SAAAGT. The CDR3 extends over 13 amino acids. Trimming took 2 bases from V and 4 from J, leaving 7 bases between them. The DNA for the CDR3 is TGTGCCAGCAGTTACACCCGGGCAGATACGCAGTATTTT. Translated: CASSYTRADTQYF.

This chain connects TRBV28 to TRBJ2-3; 7 bases match TRBD2. Unmatched junction bases numbered 12, after V lost 7 bases and J lost 2 bases. The CDR3 is made up of 16 amino acids. The germline V gene has CDR1 MDHEN and CDR2 SYDVKM. Here the CDR3 DNA reads TGTGCCAGCATCCGCCAAGCGGGATCCTACACAGATACGCAGTATTTT. It encodes CASIRQAGSYTDTQYF.

This rearrangement joins TRBV6-8 to TRBJ1-3; D gene ambiguous. This CDR3 is built from 12 residues. The germline V gene has CDR1 MNHGY and CDR2 SAAAGT. Trimming stripped 6 bases from V and 4 bases from J, with 7 bases between. The DNA of the CDR3 is TGTGCCAGCAGCGGACGGGGAAACACCATATATTTT. This encodes CASSGRGNTIYF.

The table lists this clone with a few counts. This chain uses TRBV9 with TRBJ1-5; D uncertain. V was trimmed by 0 bases and J by 5 bases, leaving 9 bases between them. The CDR3 covers 14 residues. Germline V gives CDR1 SGDLS, CDR2 YYNGEE. CDR3 loop: CASSVGVSDQPQHF. CDR3 nucleotide sequence: TGTGCCAGCAGCGTAGGGGTCAGTGATCAGCCCCAGCATTTT. Full variable domain (rest looked up from reference TRBV9 and TRBJ1-5): DSGVTQTPKHLITATGQRVTLRCSPRSGDLSVYWYQQSLDQGLQFLIQYYNGEERAKGNILERFSAQQFPDLHSELNLSSLELGDSALYFCASSVGVSDQPQHFGDGTRLSIL.

This clone is labeled as medium-sized. V gene TRBV11-3 combines with J gene TRBJ2-7; 11 positions match TRBD1. V lost 3 bases, J lost 5 bases, and 3 bases stayed unmatched. Per germline, CDR1 SGHNT and CDR2 YENEEA. There are 14 residues in the CDR3. The CDR3 coding sequence is TGTGCCAGCAGCTTGGGACAGGGGGACAACGAGCAGTACTTC. Translating gives CASSLGQGDNEQYF.

This clone appeared a few times. This chain connects TRBV11-3 to TRBJ1-4; 7 nucleotides match TRBD1. Germline values: CDR1 SGHNT, CDR2 YENEEA. This CDR3 comprises 16 residues. Trimming cost V 4 bases and J 4 bases; bases outside gene matches: 9. In nucleotides, the CDR3 is TGTGCCAGCAGCTCAGAGGGGGCGCGTGGTAATGAAAAACTGTTTTTT. Amino acids: CASSSEGARGNEKLFF.

This sequence joins TRBV7-8 and TRBJ1-5; D is perhaps TRBD1 (5 bases). The CDR3 spans 13 residues. CDR1 and CDR2 (germline): SGHVS, FQNEAQ. The V and J ends lost 3 bases and 5 bases respectively, with 8 bases between them. For the CDR3, the DNA is TGTGCCAGCAGCTTCGGGGGAGATCAGCCCCAGCATTTT. Protein product: CASSFGGDQPQHF.

This clone was seen once. The rearrangement uses TRBV18 and TRBJ2-7, with 7 bases that match TRBD2. V was pared by 1 base and J by 5 bases, with 11 bases of the junction left unmatched. The CDR3 is 16 residues long. The V gene's germline CDR1 is KGHSH and CDR2 LQKENI. The CDR3 sequence: CASSPLSGGRSNEQYF. The CDR3 nucleotides are TGTGCCAGCTCACCACTATCAGGCGGGAGATCTAACGAGCAGTACTTC.

This chain links TRBV15 with TRBJ2-1; 10 bases align to TRBD2. The V gene end was trimmed by 1 base and the J gene end by 14 bases; junction bases not matched to a gene: 11. Germline V gene lookup returns CDR1 LNHNV and CDR2 YYDKDF (reference sequence). The CDR3 is made up of 15 amino acids. CDR3 bases: TGTGCCACCAGCAGAGCCGGAGCGGGAGGGCCCGTGGAGTTCTTC. It encodes CATSRAGAGGPVEFF.

V and J are TRBV6-8 and TRBJ2-2; 11 bases match TRBD2. The CDR3 loop spans 17 amino acids. The J segment lost 4 bases and the V segment lost 4 bases, leaving 8 bases of the junction unmatched. From germline, CDR1 is MNHGY and CDR2 SAAAGT. For the CDR3, the DNA is TGTGCCAGCAGTTCCCCTGTCGGACTAGCGGGCACCGGGGAGCTGTTTTTT. Translating gives CASSSPVGLAGTGELFF.

CDR3 residues: CASSPDRANSYNEQFF. CDR3 sequence (DNA): TGTGCCAGTAGTCCGGATCGGGCGAACTCCTACAATGAGCAGTTCTTC. The chain combines TRBV19 with TRBJ2-1; D is unclear. Trimming removed 5 bases at V and 0 bases at J, with 14 bases between. CDR1 and CDR2 from the germline V gene are LNHDA and SQIVND (reference sequence). CDR3 size: 16 residues.

The V call is TRBV12-5, the J call TRBJ2-3; D is unresolved. The CDR3 consists of 12 residues. In germline, CDR1 is LGHNT, CDR2 FRNRAP. The germline V and J ends were trimmed by 1 base and 2 bases, with 1 base remaining between them. The CDR3 protein is CASGLDTDTQYF. CDR3 coding DNA: TGTGCTAGTGGTTTGGACACAGATACGCAGTATTTT.